This TCR beta chain originates from a study of blood T cell repertoires in COVID-19. In the study overall: Donors in the United States, Italy and Spain gave samples during acute or convalescent COVID-19. Nucleic acid was either cDNA or gDNA, and it came from T cells, B-cell-depleted T cells, or PBMCs.

Original processing notes: Amplification of reference gene primers was used by the study to estimate nucleated cell counts. Only in-frame clones appear in the TCRdb table, and some are missing; sequencing was by immunoSEQ multiplex PCR. V and J calls plus clone size are reproduced from that table; the DNA served to infer D and trimming. The sample shows around 140,000 clones, around nine tenths of them seen only once. This clone was counted once. This CDR3 contains 13 residues. Germline V gene lookup returns CDR1 SGHRS and CDR2 YFSETQ. With 5 bases removed from V and 2 bases from J, the gap between germline ends came to 10 bases.

The specimen sequenced was peripheral blood. This chain joins TRBV5-1 and TRBJ2-5; possible D gene TRBD2, 6 bases. The origin of this receptor is a human donor in a cohort sampled during active COVID-19. The CDR3 here is CASSRRVQETQYF. CDR3 DNA: TGCGCCAGCAGTCGGAGGGTACAAGAGACCCAGTACTTC.